Shown below are 25 T cell receptor beta chains from a single sample sequenced in a study of T-cell reconstitution after alpha-beta-depleted transplantation in children. Unique molecular identifiers featured in how the TCRbeta library was prepared. In TCRdb, the PCR reads were re-called with MiXCR into one record per CDR3 protein. Of about 540,000 distinct CDR3 sequences listed, approximately 20% are singletons. The input for sequencing was PBMCs from the stem cell graft donor, taken from the stem cell graft. The origin of the receptors is a human donor who donated a stem cell graft to a child with acute lymphoblastic leukemia.

This chain connects TRBV3-1 to TRBJ2-3, with a possible D match to TRBD2 (5 bases). There are 15 residues in the CDR3. V was pared by 0 bases and J by 4 bases, with 11 bases between. Germline CDR1 and CDR2: LGHDT and YNNKEL (reference sequence). This CDR3 reads CASSQDRRVADTQYF. CDR3 DNA: TGTGCCAGCAGCCAAGATCGGCGGGTAGCAGATACGCAGTATTTT.

This clonotype was counted a few times. J is TRBJ2-1 and V is TRBV7-8, with 7 bases aligning to TRBD1. Trimming at V came to 4 bases and at J to 12 bases, leaving 6 bases not matched to a gene. The CDR3 loop spans 12 amino acids. The germline CDR1 and CDR2 sequences are SGHVS and FQNEAQ. The CDR3 nucleotides are TGTGCCAGCAGCTCGACAGGGTTTGGGCAGTTCTTC. It is translated as CASSSTGFGQFF.

V is TRBV5-5 and J is TRBJ2-1, with 7 positions matching TRBD1. The V segment lost 10 bases and the J segment 2 bases; nucleotides outside the gene matches: 9. The germline V gene encodes CDR1 SGHKS and CDR2 YYEKEE (reference sequence). The CDR3 spans 14 residues. The CDR3 region is CAGGRGPTYNEQFF. DNA for the CDR3: TGTGCCGGAGGAAGGGGGCCAACCTACAATGAGCAGTTCTTC.

This clonotype showed up just a few times. V and J are TRBV29-1 and TRBJ2-2, with 9 bases matching TRBD2. CDR1 and CDR2 (germline): SQVTM, ANQGSEA. After removal of 5 bases from V and 6 bases from J, the junction contained 13 bases not matched to a gene. The CDR3 is 16 amino acids. The CDR3 reads CSVSIGSGSPPGELFF. CDR3 in DNA: TGCAGCGTTTCGATTGGTAGCGGGAGTCCGCCCGGGGAGCTGTTTTTT.

This clonotype came up a few times. The chain recombines TRBV5-8 with TRBJ1-5; D is undetermined. Germline values: CDR1 SGHTS, CDR2 YDEGEE. Deletions cut 2 bases from V and 0 bases from J, with 9 bases between. The CDR3 length is 15 residues. The DNA for the CDR3 is TGTGCCAGCAGCTTCAATGAAAATAGCAATCAGCCCCAGCATTTT. Amino acids: CASSFNENSNQPQHF.

The rearrangement uses TRBV28 and TRBJ1-5; D is ambiguous. From germline, CDR1 is MDHEN and CDR2 SYDVKM. The CDR3 is 15 residues long. Trimming cost V 2 bases and J 6 bases, with 14 bases left between them. The CDR3 protein is CASSLRMGKGQPQHF. The CDR3 coding sequence is TGTGCCAGCAGTTTAAGGATGGGAAAGGGTCAGCCCCAGCATTTT.

This clonotype occurred a few times. CDR3 nucleotide sequence: TGCAGTGCCGAGGACGAGGATCTAAGAGGCTACACCTTC. Translated: CSAEDEDLRGYTF. V is TRBV20-1 and J is TRBJ1-2; D gene ambiguous. Germline V CDR1 and CDR2: DFQATT, SNEGSKA (reference sequence). CDR3 length: 13 residues. With 6 bases removed from V and 8 bases from J, the gap between germline ends came to 19 bases.

J is TRBJ1-1 and V is TRBV5-1, with 8 nucleotides matching TRBD1. V shed 4 bases and J 3 bases; nucleotides not matched to a gene: 14. Germline assignment: CDR1 SGHRS and CDR2 YFSETQ. This CDR3 spans 17 amino acids. The DNA for the CDR3 is TGCGCCAGCAGCACAGGACAGGGATGGGGGTTAGACACTGAAGCTTTCTTT. It encodes CASSTGQGWGLDTEAFF.

This clonotype was detected only a few times. The J gene is TRBJ2-1, the V gene TRBV5-5, with D perhaps matching TRBD2 (7 bases). Trimming removed 4 bases from V and 3 bases from J, with 20 bases in between. Germline CDR1 and CDR2: SGHKS and YYEKEE (reference sequence). The CDR3 loop spans 17 amino acids. CDR3 amino acids: CASSPRGRGRGYNEQFF. CDR3 nucleotides: TGTGCCAGCAGCCCGCGGGGGAGGGGCAGGGGCTACAATGAGCAGTTCTTC.

The table lists this clonotype with a few counts. CDR3 protein: CASSRWEAGEGDTQYF. The CDR3 region has the DNA TGCGCCAGCAGCCGCTGGGAAGCGGGGGAGGGCGATACGCAGTATTTT. The chain couples TRBV5-1 to TRBJ2-3; 8 positions match TRBD2. CDR1 SGHRS and CDR2 YFSETQ come from the germline V gene. The CDR3 covers 16 residues. Germline trimming cut 4 bases from V and 6 bases from J; bases unmatched to any gene: 13.

The rearrangement uses TRBV10-1 and TRBJ2-1, with TRBD2 matching over 10 bases. Germline assignment: CDR1 WNHNN and CDR2 SYGVQD (reference sequence). With V trimmed by 3 bases and J by 2 bases, 7 bases remained unmatched. This CDR3 contains 17 residues. The CDR3 sequence: CASSDSGRALAYNEQFF. The CDR3 DNA is TGCGCCAGCAGTGACAGCGGGAGGGCGTTAGCCTACAATGAGCAGTTCTTC.

The chain combines TRBV24-1 with TRBJ2-7; 9 bases align to TRBD1. This CDR3 is built from 17 residues. Per germline, CDR1 KGHDR and CDR2 SFDVKD. The V gene end was trimmed by 4 bases and the J gene end by 5 bases; junction bases not matched to a gene: 14. DNA of the CDR3: TGTGCCACCAGTGACCTCCGTGGGACAGGGATTCCGAACGAGCAGTACTTC. As protein: CATSDLRGTGIPNEQYF.

V gene TRBV12-3 or TRBV12-4 combines with J gene TRBJ1-6; D gene uncertain. Trimming removed 7 bases from V and 6 bases from J, with 19 bases in between. The CDR3 contains 16 residues. CDR3 DNA: TGTGCCAGCACCCCCTCTGGCGAGTTTGGTAATTCACCCCTCCACTTT. Protein product: CASTPSGEFGNSPLHF.

This rearrangement joins TRBV9 to TRBJ2-7; 10 bases fit TRBD2. CDR3 length: 15 amino acids. After removal of 4 bases from V and 2 bases from J, the junction contained 6 bases not matched to a gene. In germline, CDR1 is SGDLS, CDR2 YYNGEE. Here the CDR3 reads CASSQSGTSAYEQYF. CDR3 nucleotide sequence: TGTGCCAGCAGCCAATCCGGGACTAGCGCCTACGAGCAGTACTTC.

The chain employs TRBV24-1 and TRBJ2-1; 7 bases match TRBD1. V lost 10 bases and J lost 7; bases outside the gene matches: 18. The CDR3 sequence is 16 residues long. Germline CDR1 is KGHDR and CDR2 is SFDVKD. DNA for the CDR3: TGTGCCACTCATGTCGGGAAAGGGGGCAAGACGAATGAGCAGTTCTTC. Its translation: CATHVGKGGKTNEQFF.

This clonotype was detected ten times or more. The rearrangement joins TRBV7-6 to TRBJ2-1; D is ambiguous. The CDR3 has 14 residues. V gave up 2 bases and J gave up 7 bases, with 12 bases separating them. The germline V gene has CDR1 SGHVS and CDR2 FNYEAQ. The DNA for the CDR3 is TGTGCCAGCAGCTTATATCCAGCGATGAATGAGCAGTTCTTC. It is translated as CASSLYPAMNEQFF.

CDR3 coding DNA: TGCGCCAGCAGCCCGGTAGCGGGAAGACAAGAGACCCAGTACTTC. This translates into CASSPVAGRQETQYF. This sequence joins TRBV5-1 and TRBJ2-5; 8 bases are a match to TRBD2. Germline V CDR1 and CDR2: SGHRS, YFSETQ. The CDR3 extends over 15 amino acids. V lost 4 bases and J lost 2; bases outside the gene matches: 7.

The chain joins TRBV11-1 to TRBJ2-6, with 7 bases that match TRBD1. Germline values: CDR1 SGHAT, CDR2 FQDESV (reference sequence). With V trimmed by 1 base and J by 0 bases, 6 bases remained unmatched. The CDR3 is 18 amino acids. The CDR3 DNA reads TGTGCCAGCAGCTTAGGAGAGGACAGGATCTCTGGGGCCAACGTCCTGACTTTC. It translates to CASSLGEDRISGANVLTF.

This clonotype was counted only a few times. The chain links TRBV5-1 to TRBJ2-3; D not resolved. Germline values: CDR1 SGHRS, CDR2 YFSETQ. Trimming cost V 0 bases and J 2 bases, with 10 bases left between them. The CDR3 sequence is 15 residues long. In DNA, the CDR3 is TGCGCCAGCAGCTTGGAAGTTACCTTCACAGATACGCAGTATTTT. Its protein product is CASSLEVTFTDTQYF.

The chain has TRBV6-1 and TRBJ2-6; D is possibly TRBD1 or TRBD2 (5 bases each). Per the germline V gene, CDR1 is MNHNS and CDR2 is SASEGT. Trimming cost V 11 bases and J 4 bases, with 12 bases left between them. This CDR3 comprises 13 residues. CDR3 amino acids: CALRGPGANVLTF. CDR3 DNA: TGTGCCCTCCGGGGCCCCGGGGCCAACGTCCTGACTTTC.

This clonotype came up a few times. J is TRBJ2-1 and V is TRBV7-9; TRBD2 might be the D (6 bases). This CDR3 contains 17 residues. Trimming took 2 bases from V and 4 from J, leaving 18 bases between them. Germline V gene sequence: CDR1 SEHNR, CDR2 FQNEAQ (reference sequence). The CDR3 nucleotides are TGTGCCAGCAGCTTATGGGGGAGGAAGGGCCTATACAATGAGCAGTTCTTC. Its translation is CASSLWGRKGLYNEQFF.

This clonotype was seen only a few times. The rearrangement joins TRBV12-3 or TRBV12-4 to TRBJ1-2, with D hard to call. Trimming shortened V by 6 bases and J by 8 bases, and 10 bases separated the two germline ends. This CDR3 is 11 amino acids long. CDR3 nucleotide sequence: TGTGCCAGCAGACAGACGGGGGGCTACACCTTC. Encoded protein: CASRQTGGYTF.

The sample holds a few counts of this clonotype. The rearrangement joins TRBV6-5 to TRBJ2-2; 10 positions agree with TRBD2. The ends lost 4 bases at V and 2 bases at J; junction bases unmatched: 7. The CDR3 spans 17 residues. Germline CDR1 reads MNHEY; CDR2 reads SVGAGI. CDR3 sequence: CASSWGASGSNTGELFF. The DNA of the CDR3 is TGTGCCAGCAGTTGGGGGGCTAGCGGGAGCAACACCGGGGAGCTGTTTTTT.

The chain links TRBV7-9 to TRBJ2-7, with D perhaps matching TRBD1 or TRBD2 (5 bases each). The CDR3 contains 16 residues. V dropped 5 bases and J dropped 3 bases, with 20 bases sitting between them. Looked up from germline, CDR1 is SEHNR and CDR2 is FQNEAQ (reference sequence). The CDR3 spells CASSLWGSSANYEQYF. As DNA, the CDR3 is TGTGCCAGCAGCCTCTGGGGGAGTAGCGCAAACTACGAGCAGTACTTC. Full variable domain (remainder filled in from reference TRBV7-9 and TRBJ2-7): DTGVSQNPRHKITKRGQNVTFRCDPISEHNRLYWYRQTLGQGPEFLTYFQNEAQLEKSRLLSDRFSAERPKGSFSTLEIQRTEQGDSAMYLCASSLWGSSANYEQYFGPGTRLTVT.

The rearrangement links TRBV5-1 to TRBJ2-3; 10 nucleotides agree with TRBD1. V dropped 3 bases and J dropped 5; count of bases not matched to a gene: 6. The V gene's germline CDR1 is SGHRS and CDR2 YFSETQ. This CDR3 comprises 15 residues. The CDR3 loop is CASSYRDRGVDTQYF. The CDR3 nucleotides read TGCGCCAGCAGCTACCGGGACAGGGGTGTAGATACGCAGTATTTT.